The subject of this entry is one T cell receptor beta chain. Antigen: not known. These data originate in a study of T-cell reconstitution after alpha-beta-depleted transplantation in children. Researchers prepared the TCRbeta library using unique molecular identifiers, the study reports. MiXCR was run by TCRdb on the PCR reads, yielding one entry per CDR3 protein. The profile shows roughly 7,700 distinct CDR3 sequences, more than 9.5% of them singletons. Germline loops: CDR1 SEHNR, CDR2 FQNEAQ (reference sequence). The CDR3 consists of 13 residues. The ends were cut back, 5 bases at V and 5 bases at J, with 13 bases in the middle. Findings of the study overall: For some patients, TCRbeta diversity was high at day 60 because of recipient T cells and thymic progenitors that survived. Roughly two months post-transplant, alpha-beta T cells reportedly originated from several hundred graft clones that had expanded. When one year had passed after transplant, most T-cell counts and diversity came from newly produced T cells.

This clonotype was sampled from a patient aged 2-15 years who had a stem cell transplant for inherited bone marrow failure, so the T cells may come from the graft donor. The sequencing here drew on PBMCs, mostly from graft donor cells, taken 60 days after TCRalphabeta/CD19-depleted stem cell transplant. V and J are TRBV7-9 and TRBJ2-7; unclear D gene. DNA for the CDR3: TGTGCCAGCAGCCAGTGGTTCTCAAACGAGCAGTACTTC. Translating gives CASSQWFSNEQYF.